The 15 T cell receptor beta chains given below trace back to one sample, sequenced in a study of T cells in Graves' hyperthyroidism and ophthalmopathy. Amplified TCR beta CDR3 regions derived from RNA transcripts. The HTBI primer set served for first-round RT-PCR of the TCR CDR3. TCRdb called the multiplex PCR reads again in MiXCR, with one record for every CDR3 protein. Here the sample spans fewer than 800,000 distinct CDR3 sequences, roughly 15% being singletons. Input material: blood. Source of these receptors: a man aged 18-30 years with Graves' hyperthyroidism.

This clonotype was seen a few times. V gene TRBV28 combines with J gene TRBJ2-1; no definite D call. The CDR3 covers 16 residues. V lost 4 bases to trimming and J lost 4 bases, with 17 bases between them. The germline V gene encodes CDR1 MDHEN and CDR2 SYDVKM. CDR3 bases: TGTGCCAGCAGTTCTCAAGGACCTCCCTTTTACAATGAGCAGTTCTTC. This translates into CASSSQGPPFYNEQFF. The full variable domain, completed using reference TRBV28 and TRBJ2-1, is DVKVTQSSRYLVKRTGEKVFLECVQDMDHENMFWYRQDPGLGLRLIYFSYDVKMKEKGDIPEGYSVSREKKERFSLILESASTNQTSMYLCASSSQGPPFYNEQFFGPGTRLTVL.

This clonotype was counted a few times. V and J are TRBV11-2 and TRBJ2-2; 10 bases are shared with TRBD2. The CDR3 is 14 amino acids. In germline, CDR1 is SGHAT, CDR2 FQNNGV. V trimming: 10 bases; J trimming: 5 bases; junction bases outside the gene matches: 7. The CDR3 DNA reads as TGTGCCACCTCCTCAGCGGGAGGGACCGGGGAGCTGTTTTTT. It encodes CATSSAGGTGELFF.

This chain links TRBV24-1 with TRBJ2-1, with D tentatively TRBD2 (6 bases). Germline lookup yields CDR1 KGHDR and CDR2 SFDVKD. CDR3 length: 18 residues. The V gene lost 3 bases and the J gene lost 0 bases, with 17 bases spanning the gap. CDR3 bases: TGTGCCACCAGTGATACTCCGGGACTCAGGAGCTCCTACAATGAGCAGTTCTTC. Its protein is CATSDTPGLRSSYNEQFF.

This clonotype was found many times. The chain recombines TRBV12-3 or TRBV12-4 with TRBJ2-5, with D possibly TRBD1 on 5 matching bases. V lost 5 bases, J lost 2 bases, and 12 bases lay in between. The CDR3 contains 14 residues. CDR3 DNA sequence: TGTGCCAGCAGTCTCAGGGTGGGGCAAGAGACCCAGTACTTC. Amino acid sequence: CASSLRVGQETQYF.

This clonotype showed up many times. The CDR3 is CASSQNWAAEDGSYNEQFF. CDR3 bases: TGTGCCAGCAGTCAGAACTGGGCAGCCGAAGACGGCTCCTACAATGAGCAGTTCTTC. The gene calls are TRBV6-1 and TRBJ2-1; no definite D call. V was pared by 5 bases and J by 0 bases, with 23 bases between. The germline V gene encodes CDR1 MNHNS and CDR2 SASEGT. The CDR3 totals 19 residues.

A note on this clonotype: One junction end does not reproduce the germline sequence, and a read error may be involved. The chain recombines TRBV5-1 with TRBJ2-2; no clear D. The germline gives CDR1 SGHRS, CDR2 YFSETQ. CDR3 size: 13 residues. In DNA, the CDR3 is TGCGTCAGCAGCTCCGGCCTCACCGGGGAGCTGTTTTTT. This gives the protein CVSSSGLTGELFF.

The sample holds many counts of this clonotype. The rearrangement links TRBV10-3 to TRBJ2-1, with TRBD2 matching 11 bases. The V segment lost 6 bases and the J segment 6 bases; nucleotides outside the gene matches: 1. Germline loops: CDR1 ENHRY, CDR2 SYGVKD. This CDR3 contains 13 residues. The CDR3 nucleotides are TGTGCCATCAGCGGGACTAGCGGCAATGAGCAGTTCTTC. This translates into CAISGTSGNEQFF.

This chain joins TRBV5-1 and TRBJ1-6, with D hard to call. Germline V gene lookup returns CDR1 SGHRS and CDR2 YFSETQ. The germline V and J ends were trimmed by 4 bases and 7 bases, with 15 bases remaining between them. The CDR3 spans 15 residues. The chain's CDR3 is CASSPREGRNSPLHF. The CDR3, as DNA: TGCGCCAGCAGCCCCCGAGAGGGCCGGAATTCACCCCTCCACTTT. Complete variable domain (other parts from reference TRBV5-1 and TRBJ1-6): KAGVTQTPRYLIKTRGQQVTLSCSPISGHRSVSWYQQTPGQGLQFLFEYFSETQRNKGNFPGRFSGRQFSNSRSEMNVSTLELGDSALYLCASSPREGRNSPLHFGNGTRLTVT.

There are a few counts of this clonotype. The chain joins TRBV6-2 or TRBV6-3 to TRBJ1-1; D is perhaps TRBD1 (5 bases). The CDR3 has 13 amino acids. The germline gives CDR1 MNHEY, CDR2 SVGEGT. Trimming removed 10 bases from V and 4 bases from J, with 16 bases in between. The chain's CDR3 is CAILTETGTEAFF. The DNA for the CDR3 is TGTGCCATTCTGACAGAGACGGGCACTGAAGCTTTCTTT.

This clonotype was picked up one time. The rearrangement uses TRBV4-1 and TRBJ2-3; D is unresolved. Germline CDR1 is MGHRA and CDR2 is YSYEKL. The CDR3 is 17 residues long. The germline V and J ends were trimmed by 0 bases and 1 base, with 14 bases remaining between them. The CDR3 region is CASSQDPHKRRTDTQYF. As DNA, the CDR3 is TGCGCCAGCAGCCAAGATCCACACAAGCGACGCACAGATACGCAGTATTTT.

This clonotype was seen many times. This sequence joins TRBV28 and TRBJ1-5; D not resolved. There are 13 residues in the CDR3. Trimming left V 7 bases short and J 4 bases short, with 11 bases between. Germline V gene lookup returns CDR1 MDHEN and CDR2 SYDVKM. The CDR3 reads CASTPARNQPQHF. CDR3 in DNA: TGTGCCAGCACTCCAGCGAGGAATCAGCCCCAGCATTTT. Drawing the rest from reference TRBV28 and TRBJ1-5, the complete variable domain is DVKVTQSSRYLVKRTGEKVFLECVQDMDHENMFWYRQDPGLGLRLIYFSYDVKMKEKGDIPEGYSVSREKKERFSLILESASTNQTSMYLCASTPARNQPQHFGDGTRLSIL.

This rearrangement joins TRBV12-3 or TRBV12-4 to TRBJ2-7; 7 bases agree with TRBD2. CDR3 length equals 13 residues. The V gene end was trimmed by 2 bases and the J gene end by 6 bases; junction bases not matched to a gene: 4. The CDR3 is CASSLTPGGEQYF. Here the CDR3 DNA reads TGTGCCAGCAGTTTAACTCCGGGGGGCGAGCAGTACTTC.

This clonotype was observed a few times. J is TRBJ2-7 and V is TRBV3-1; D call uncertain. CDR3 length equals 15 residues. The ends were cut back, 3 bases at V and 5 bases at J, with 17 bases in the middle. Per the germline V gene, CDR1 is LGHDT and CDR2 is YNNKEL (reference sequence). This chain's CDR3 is CASSQNQDRFHEQYF. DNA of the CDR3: TGTGCCAGCAGCCAGAATCAGGATCGGTTCCACGAGCAGTACTTC.

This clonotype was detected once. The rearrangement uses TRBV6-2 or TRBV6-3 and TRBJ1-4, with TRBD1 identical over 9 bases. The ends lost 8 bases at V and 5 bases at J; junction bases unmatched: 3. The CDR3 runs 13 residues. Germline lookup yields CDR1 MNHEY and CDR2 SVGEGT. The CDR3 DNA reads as TGTGCCAGCGGTGGACAGGGGAATGAAAAACTGTTTTTT. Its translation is CASGGQGNEKLFF.

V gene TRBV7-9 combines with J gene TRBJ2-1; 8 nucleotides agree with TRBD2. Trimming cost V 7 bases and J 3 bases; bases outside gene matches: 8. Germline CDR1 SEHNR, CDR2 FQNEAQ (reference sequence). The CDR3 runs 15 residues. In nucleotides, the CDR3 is TGTGCCAGCAACCCTCCACTAGCGGTCTACAATGAGCAGTTCTTC. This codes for CASNPPLAVYNEQFF.